This entry describes one T cell receptor (beta chain). Its antigen is currently unknown. This entry is derived from a study of naive and memory T cell subsets. Study conclusions and caveats: From naive to CM, EM and EMRA, diversity decreased and Gini increased.

The beta constant-region primer was an equimolar mix of two oligonucleotides covering TRBC1 and TRBC2. The ligated cDNA underwent four PCR rounds using SP2 and nested alpha and beta constant-region primers. A 12-nucleotide UMI and the SP2 primer were added to the cDNA 3' end by oligonucleotide ligation. TCRdb reprocessed the UMI-ligation and nested PCR reads via MiXCR and lists one record per CDR3 protein. The repertoire holds about 120,000 distinct CDR3 sequences, 36% seen once, with around 0.92% in the top ten. Specimen: central memory CD4+ T cells from blood. The source is a human donor in good health.

CDR3 region: CASSVRDTYEQYF. CDR3 sequence (DNA): TGTGCCAGCAGTGTTCGAGACACCTACGAGCAGTACTTC. This chain joins TRBV6-1 and TRBJ2-7; D gene uncertain. CDR1 and CDR2 from the germline V gene are MNHNS and SASEGT. The CDR3 length is 13 residues. Trimming took off 4 bases at V and 2 bases at J, with 9 bases between the two ends.